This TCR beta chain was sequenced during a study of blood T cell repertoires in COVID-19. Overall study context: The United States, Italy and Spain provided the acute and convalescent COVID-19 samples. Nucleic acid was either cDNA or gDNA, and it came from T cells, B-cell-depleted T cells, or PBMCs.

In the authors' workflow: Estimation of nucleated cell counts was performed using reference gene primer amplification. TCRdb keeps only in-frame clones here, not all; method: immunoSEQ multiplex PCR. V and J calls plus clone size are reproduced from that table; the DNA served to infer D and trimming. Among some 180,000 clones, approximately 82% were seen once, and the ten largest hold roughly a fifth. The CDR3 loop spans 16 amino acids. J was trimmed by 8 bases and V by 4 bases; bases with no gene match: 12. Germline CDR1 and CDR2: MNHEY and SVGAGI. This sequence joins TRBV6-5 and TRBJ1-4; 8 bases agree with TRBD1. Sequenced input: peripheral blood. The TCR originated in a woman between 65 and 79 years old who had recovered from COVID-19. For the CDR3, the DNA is TGTGCCAGCAGTTTTACGTTCGGGACAGGAAGAGAAAAACTGTTTTTT. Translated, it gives CASSFTFGTGREKLFF.